Listed below are T cell receptor beta chains from one sample, sequenced in a study of CD8 T cells in Susac syndrome. Using its own MiXCR run on the immunoSEQ multiplex PCR reads, TCRdb lists one record per CDR3 protein. The profile covers about 190,000 distinct CDR3 sequences, with almost 96% appearing a single time and 0.098% taken by the ten largest. The source material was CD4+ T cells from PBMCs. These receptors all come from a human donor with Susac syndrome. The CDR3 runs from the conserved cysteine through the conserved F or W. D genes are given only for firm matches. Rows may omit the clone size; those that give it use once, few, many or a size class.

d_call	v_call	j_call	clone_size	cdr3_aa	cdr3_nt
-	TRBV20-1	TRBJ2-7	once	CSAREAGRGSSYEQYF	TGCAGTGCTAGGGAAGCGGGGAGGGGGAGCTCCTACGAGCAGTACTTC
-	TRBV28	TRBJ1-1	-	CASASLRGLNTEAFF	TGTGCCAGCGCCTCTCTGCGGGGCCTGAACACTGAAGCTTTCTTT
TRBD1	TRBV13	TRBJ1-2	-	CASSFGRGLGGYTF	TGTGCCAGCAGCTTCGGCAGGGGGCTTGGGGGCTACACCTTC
-	TRBV4-2	TRBJ2-5	-	CASSQNQETQYF	TGTGCCAGCAGCCAAAACCAAGAGACCCAGTACTTC
-	TRBV20-1	TRBJ2-3	-	CSARRDTQYF	TGCAGTGCGCGGCGGGATACGCAGTATTTT
TRBD2	TRBV20-1	TRBJ2-2	-	CSARRLAGDTGELFF	TGCAGTGCTAGGAGACTAGCGGGGGATACCGGGGAGCTGTTTTTT
TRBD2	TRBV7-9	TRBJ2-3	-	CASSSVAGVADTQYF	TGTGCCAGCAGCTCCGTGGCGGGGGTGGCAGATACGCAGTATTTT
TRBD2	TRBV14	TRBJ2-1	-	CASSQSGGASFEQFF	TGTGCCAGCAGCCAGAGCGGGGGGGCCTCATTTGAGCAGTTCTTC
TRBD1	TRBV18	TRBJ2-2	-	CASSSRQGLRNTGELFF	TGTGCCAGCTCAAGCCGACAGGGGTTGAGGAACACCGGGGAGCTGTTTTTT
-	TRBV20-1	TRBJ2-1	-	CSASHSARNEQFF	TGCAGTGCTAGCCATAGTGCTCGGAATGAGCAGTTCTTC
-	TRBV12-3/TRBV12-4	TRBJ2-5	-	CASSRKETQYF	TGTGCCAGCAGTAGGAAAGAGACCCAGTACTTC
TRBD1	TRBV20-1	TRBJ1-2	once	CSASGDRVNYGYTF	TGCAGTGCTAGTGGGGACAGGGTAAACTATGGCTACACCTTC
TRBD2	TRBV5-1	TRBJ2-5	-	CASRLSGAQETQYF	TGCGCCAGCAGACTTAGCGGGGCCCAAGAGACCCAGTACTTC
-	TRBV7-9	TRBJ1-6	-	CASSLVDGNSPLHF	TGTGCCAGCAGCTTAGTTGACGGAAATTCACCCCTCCACTTT
-	TRBV20-1	TRBJ1-2	-	CSAHTGSPSGYTF	TGCAGTGCGCATACAGGCAGTCCGAGTGGCTACACCTTC
TRBD1	TRBV5-1	TRBJ2-7	-	CASSFQGAYEQYF	TGCGCCAGCAGCTTTCAGGGGGCCTACGAGCAGTACTTC
TRBD2	TRBV5-1	TRBJ2-1	-	CASSLISWTSGYNEQFF	TGCGCCAGCAGCTTAATTTCCTGGACTAGCGGATACAATGAGCAGTTCTTC
-	TRBV29-1	TRBJ1-5	-	CSASARRNQPQHF	TGCAGCGCGTCGGCCAGGCGGAATCAGCCCCAGCATTTT
TRBD1	TRBV5-1	TRBJ1-5	-	CASSLGTGGGQPQHF	TGCGCCAGCAGCTTGGGGACAGGGGGCGGGCAGCCCCAGCATTTT
TRBD1	TRBV5-6	TRBJ1-2	-	CASSQRDRFNYGYTF	TGTGCCAGCAGCCAGCGGGACAGATTTAACTATGGCTACACCTTC